What follows are 21 T cell receptor beta chains derived from one specimen sequenced in a study of control samples from healthy donors and cancer patients. Profiled with immunoSEQ multiplex PCR; TCRdb holds only in-frame clones, not every one. This table has more than 150,000 clones, 93% appearing once. What was sequenced was blood. These receptors were obtained from a man over 45 in good health.

The genes are TRBV5-1 and TRBJ2-5, with 11 nucleotides matching TRBD1. Per the germline V gene, CDR1 is SGHRS and CDR2 is YFSETQ. V shed 3 bases, J shed 5 bases, and the junction held 3 bases outside the gene matches. The CDR3 runs to 14 residues. The CDR3 nucleotides are TGCGCCAGCAGCTGGGGACAGGGGGGTGAGACCCAGTACTTC. Translation gives CASSWGQGGETQYF.

This chain connects TRBV3-1 (or the pseudogene TRBV3-2) to TRBJ2-7, with D perhaps matching TRBD2 (5 bases). Germline CDR1 LGHDT, CDR2 YNNKEL (reference sequence). Trimming stripped 5 bases from V and 2 bases from J, with 19 bases between. The CDR3 contains 16 residues. The CDR3 reads CASSGGRLSGTYEQYF. CDR3 in DNA: TGTGCCAGCAGCGGAGGACGCCTGTCGGGAACCTACGAGCAGTACTTC.

The gene calls are TRBV2 and TRBJ1-4; the D gene is possibly TRBD1 (5 bases). CDR1 and CDR2 from the germline V gene are SNHLY and FYNNEI. The CDR3 totals 11 residues. Trimming removed 8 bases at V and 5 bases at J, with 6 bases between. CDR3 coding DNA: TGTGCCAGCTGGGGGAATGAAAAACTGTTTTTT. Translated, it gives CASWGNEKLFF.

The chain is built from TRBV11-3 and TRBJ2-2, with D perhaps matching TRBD2 (6 bases). Germline CDR1 and CDR2: SGHNT and YENEEA. The CDR3 totals 14 residues. V was pared by 1 base and J by 6 bases, with 9 bases between. The CDR3 sequence: CASSLGGEAGELFF. CDR3 sequence (DNA): TGTGCCAGCAGCTTAGGAGGGGAGGCCGGGGAGCTGTTTTTT.

The chain joins TRBV18 to TRBJ1-6; 8 bases fit TRBD1. Germline CDR1 reads KGHSH; CDR2 reads LQKENI. This CDR3 is built from 16 residues. J was trimmed by 10 bases and V by 3 bases; bases with no gene match: 11. In DNA form, the CDR3 reads TGTGCCAGCTCACCCCTATCCGGACAGGGTGGATCACCCCTCCACTTT. Protein: CASSPLSGQGGSPLHF.

The genes are TRBV5-1 and TRBJ2-1; possibly TRBD2 for D (5 bases). The CDR3 has 14 amino acids. V was shortened by 5 bases and J by 0 bases, with 9 bases between the two germline ends. Germline assignment: CDR1 SGHRS and CDR2 YFSETQ. CDR3 sequence: CASSSEVSYNEQFF. CDR3 coding DNA: TGCGCCAGCAGTTCGGAGGTCTCCTACAATGAGCAGTTCTTC.

This chain links TRBV3-1 (or the pseudogene TRBV3-2) with TRBJ2-1; TRBD2 might be the D (6 bases). Germline CDR1 is LGHDT and CDR2 is YNNKEL (reference sequence). This CDR3 is 13 amino acids long. V lost 0 bases, J lost 11 bases, and 11 bases lay in between. The CDR3 here is CASSQDLTSKQFF. The CDR3 nucleotides are TGTGCCAGCAGCCAAGATCTCACTAGCAAGCAGTTCTTC.

The V and J genes are TRBV7-8 and TRBJ1-5; 9 bases map to TRBD1. CDR1 and CDR2 (germline): SGHVS, FQNEAQ. The CDR3 runs 16 residues. The junction had 9 bases not matched to a gene; V was cut back by 3 bases and J by 6 bases. This CDR3 reads CASSFKRDREGQPQHF. CDR3 nucleotides: TGTGCCAGCAGCTTTAAGCGGGACAGGGAAGGTCAGCCCCAGCATTTT.

The table lists this clone with a count of one. The chain is built from TRBV7-9 and TRBJ1-1, with D maybe TRBD1 (6 bases). V was cut by 0 bases and J by 10 bases, with 18 bases left in between. This CDR3 comprises 15 residues. Germline V gene sequence: CDR1 SEHNR, CDR2 FQNEAQ (reference sequence). CDR3 bases: TGTGCCAGCAGCTTAGCGGGACAAGGTGCCGTGGGAGCTTTCTTT. This codes for CASSLAGQGAVGAFF.

The CDR3 nucleotides are TGTGCCAGCAGTCGACTAGCTAACTCCTACGAGCAGTACTTC. Translating it yields CASSRLANSYEQYF. V is TRBV2 and J is TRBJ2-7; 7 nucleotides agree with TRBD2. Losses at the gene ends were 5 bases for V and 0 bases for J; bases not matched to a gene: 4. The V gene's germline CDR1 is SNHLY and CDR2 FYNNEI. This CDR3 region has 14 residues.

V and J are TRBV5-1 and TRBJ2-5; D could derive from TRBD1 or TRBD2 (5 bases each). The CDR3 extends over 16 amino acids. V was shortened by 0 bases and J by 2 bases, with 14 bases between the two germline ends. Germline V gene sequence: CDR1 SGHRS, CDR2 YFSETQ. The chain's CDR3 is CASSLGGTSGQETQYF. Written as DNA, the CDR3 is TGCGCCAGCAGCTTGGGGGGGACCAGCGGACAAGAGACCCAGTACTTC.

This clone was seen more than once but under ten times. The chain recombines TRBV6-5 with TRBJ1-3; D may be TRBD1 (5 bases). The germline gives CDR1 MNHEY, CDR2 SVGAGI. Trimming left V 8 bases short and J 8 bases short, with 16 bases between. CDR3 size: 13 residues. The CDR3 reads CASRLGVGDTIYF. The CDR3 bases are TGTGCCAGCCGACTAGGGGTCGGAGACACCATATATTTT.

The chain has TRBV11-3 and TRBJ1-1; D is possibly TRBD1 (5 bases). Germline CDR1 SGHNT, CDR2 YENEEA. V was shortened by 1 base and J by 3 bases, with 18 bases between the two germline ends. The CDR3 contains 17 residues. The CDR3 sequence: CASSLGRAQGVYTEAFF. The DNA of the CDR3 is TGTGCCAGCAGCTTAGGGAGGGCTCAAGGGGTTTACACTGAAGCTTTCTTT.

V gene TRBV20-1 combines with J gene TRBJ2-4; 7 bases match TRBD1. The CDR3 sequence is 11 residues long. From germline, CDR1 is DFQATT and CDR2 SNEGSKA (reference sequence). Trimming at V came to 5 bases and at J to 6 bases, leaving 1 base not matched to a gene. This CDR3 reads CSAWDRNIQYF. CDR3 nucleotide sequence: TGCAGTGCTTGGGACAGAAACATTCAGTACTTC.

J is TRBJ2-6 and V is TRBV6-5; 7 bases map to TRBD2. Germline CDR1 MNHEY, CDR2 SVGAGI. V lost 2 bases, J lost 2 bases, and 0 bases stayed unmatched. CDR3 length equals 15 residues. This CDR3 is CASSYGGAGANVLTF. The CDR3, as DNA: TGTGCCAGCAGTTACGGGGGGGCTGGGGCCAACGTCCTGACTTTC.

The chain is built from TRBV4-1 and TRBJ2-5; 8 bases agree with TRBD1. CDR1 and CDR2 from the germline V gene are MGHRA and YSYEKL. V shed 0 bases and J 5 bases; nucleotides not matched to a gene: 14. CDR3 size: 18 residues. The CDR3 loop is CASSQDWGQVRGRETQYF. DNA of the CDR3: TGCGCCAGCAGCCAAGATTGGGGACAGGTCAGGGGTAGGGAGACCCAGTACTTC.

The chain employs TRBV10-2 and TRBJ1-1; 7 nucleotides match TRBD1. The trim removed 7 bases at V and 7 bases at J, leaving 6 bases unmatched. CDR3 length: 12 residues. In germline, CDR1 is WSHSY, CDR2 SAAADI. The CDR3 protein is CASTRGQDEAFF. The DNA for the CDR3 is TGCGCCAGCACCAGAGGACAGGATGAAGCTTTCTTT.

The V and J genes are TRBV5-1 and TRBJ2-1, with unresolved D. The CDR3 spans 14 residues. Per the germline V gene, CDR1 is SGHRS and CDR2 is YFSETQ. V was pared by 0 bases and J by 8 bases, with 12 bases between. The CDR3 coding sequence is TGCGCCAGCAGCTTGGTTGCAGAGACCTATGAGCAGTTCTTC. Amino acid sequence: CASSLVAETYEQFF. The entire variable domain, with the rest obtained from reference TRBV5-1 and TRBJ2-1, is as follows: KAGVTQTPRYLIKTRGQQVTLSCSPISGHRSVSWYQQTPGQGLQFLFEYFSETQRNKGNFPGRFSGRQFSNSRSEMNVSTLELGDSALYLCASSLVAETYEQFFGPGTRLTVL.

This chain uses TRBV11-3 with TRBJ2-1; 9 positions agree with TRBD2. Trimming at V came to 5 bases and at J to 10 bases, leaving 6 bases not matched to a gene. The CDR3 is 13 residues long. The germline V gene has CDR1 SGHNT and CDR2 YENEEA. The CDR3 DNA is TGTGCCAGCAGCCCGTCGACTAGCGGAGAGCAGTTCTTC. It yields the protein CASSPSTSGEQFF.

The chain uses TRBV6-5 and TRBJ2-3, with TRBD1 identical over 10 bases. This CDR3 comprises 15 residues. Germline values: CDR1 MNHEY, CDR2 SVGAGI. V shed 5 bases, J shed 3 bases, and the junction held 5 bases outside the gene matches. Written as DNA, the CDR3 is TGTGCCAGCAGTAAGGGACAGGGGAGGACAGATACGCAGTATTTT. Protein sequence: CASSKGQGRTDTQYF.

This sequence joins TRBV30 and TRBJ1-1; D possibly corresponds to TRBD1 (5 bases). Trimming shortened V by 3 bases and J by 8 bases, and 10 bases separated the two germline ends. Germline assignment: CDR1 GTSNPN and CDR2 SVGIG (reference sequence). This CDR3 is built from 11 residues. The DNA for the CDR3 is TGTGCCTGGAGGGCCGGGACCGAAGCTTTCTTT. Translation gives CAWRAGTEAFF. The full variable domain, completed using reference TRBV30 and TRBJ1-1, is SQTIHQWPATLVQPVGSPLSLECTVEGTSNPNLYWYRQAAGRGLQLLFYSVGIGQISSEVPQNLSASRPQDRQFILSSKKLLLSDSGFYLCAWRAGTEAFFGQGTRLTVV.